These 20 T cell receptor beta chains share one sample of origin, sequenced in a study of blood T cell repertoires in COVID-19. Repertoires were generated with immunoSEQ multiplex PCR, while TCRdb's copy carries only in-frame clones and drops some. The data hold some 200,000 clones, with about 80% observed a single time. Sequencing used peripheral blood. These receptors were taken from a woman aged 55 to 70 with acute or convalescent COVID-19.

This clone has just one count. J is TRBJ1-6 and V is TRBV30; TRBD1 aligns across 8 bases. Germline V gene lookup returns CDR1 GTSNPN and CDR2 SVGIG (reference sequence). The ends lost 2 bases at V and 0 bases at J; junction bases unmatched: 12. The CDR3 covers 19 residues. The CDR3: CAWSLPGQVFVSYNSPLHF. The CDR3 DNA sequence: TGTGCCTGGAGTCTTCCGGGACAGGTTTTCGTCTCCTATAATTCACCCCTCCACTTT.

V and J are TRBV2 and TRBJ2-5, with 8 bases aligning to TRBD2. V was pared by 7 bases and J by 5 bases, with 18 bases of the junction left unmatched. The CDR3 extends over 17 amino acids. CDR1 SNHLY and CDR2 FYNNEI come from the germline V gene. The CDR3 reads CASKGRGSGVSEETQYF. The DNA for the CDR3 is TGTGCCAGCAAAGGTCGAGGTAGCGGGGTCTCGGAGGAGACCCAGTACTTC.

The rearrangement uses TRBV30 and TRBJ2-7, with a tentative D call TRBD1 (6 bases). The CDR3 spans 12 residues. Trimming took 3 bases from V and 2 from J, leaving 8 bases between them. Germline lookup yields CDR1 GTSNPN and CDR2 SVGIG (reference sequence). In DNA, the CDR3 is TGTGCCTGGAGCCAGGGGCCCTACGAGCAGTACTTC. Translating it yields CAWSQGPYEQYF.

The genes are TRBV3-1 (or the pseudogene TRBV3-2) and TRBJ2-7; weak D call: TRBD2 (7 bases). The CDR3 covers 14 residues. Trimming shortened V by 0 bases and J by 4 bases, and 10 bases separated the two germline ends. Germline-derived CDR1 and CDR2 are LGHDT and YNNKEL (reference sequence). The CDR3 nucleotides are TGTGCCAGCAGCCAAGACGGGGGGCCTTACGAGCAGTACTTC. Protein: CASSQDGGPYEQYF.

Concerning this clone: Other DNA sequences in the sample encode the same CDR3. The gene calls are TRBV18 and TRBJ1-2, with 9 bases matching TRBD1. V gave up 3 bases and J gave up 2 bases; unmatched junction bases: 1. Germline values: CDR1 KGHSH, CDR2 LQKENI. This CDR3 comprises 14 residues. CDR3 loop: CASSPGQGNYGYTF. The CDR3 bases are TGTGCCAGCTCACCTGGACAGGGGAACTATGGCTACACCTTC.

The chain employs TRBV2 and TRBJ2-5; possibly TRBD1 for D (6 bases). Trimming cost V 5 bases and J 11 bases, with 15 bases left between them. The CDR3 covers 12 residues. Germline V gene lookup returns CDR1 SNHLY and CDR2 FYNNEI. The CDR3 here is CASSRTVPAQYF. The CDR3 DNA is TGTGCCAGCAGTAGGACAGTACCAGCTCAGTACTTC.

As regards this clone: This sequence may be a read error, since a much larger clone differs from it by one base. Within the sample, other DNA sequences also encode this same CDR3. The chain employs TRBV3-1 (or the pseudogene TRBV3-2) and TRBJ1-1; tentative D call: TRBD1 (6 bases). Germline V CDR1 and CDR2: LGHDT, YNNKEL (reference sequence). V lost 5 bases to trimming and J lost 1 base, with 8 bases between them. There are 13 residues in the CDR3. The CDR3 sequence is CASSLQGNTEAFF. In DNA, the CDR3 is TGTGCCAGCAGCTTACAGGGGAACACTGAAGCTTTCTTT.

The chain uses TRBV29-1 and TRBJ1-2; tentative D call: TRBD1 (5 bases). Trimming removed 2 bases from V and 5 bases from J, with 12 bases in between. The CDR3 totals 13 residues. Germline loops: CDR1 SQVTM, CDR2 ANQGSEA. The CDR3 is CSVENPGDYGYTF. In nucleotides, the CDR3 is TGCAGCGTTGAAAATCCGGGGGATTATGGCTACACCTTC.

This sequence joins TRBV27 and TRBJ1-1; TRBD1 matches 8 bases. CDR1 is MNHEY, CDR2 SMNVEV, per germline (reference sequence). There are 15 residues in the CDR3. The trim removed 4 bases at V and 4 bases at J, leaving 8 bases unmatched. The CDR3 loop is CASSSRGQGVTEAFF. In DNA form, the CDR3 reads TGTGCCAGCAGTTCCCGAGGACAGGGCGTCACTGAAGCTTTCTTT.

In this sample, this clone turned up once. This chain links TRBV6-6 with TRBJ1-3, with 12 positions matching TRBD1. Trimming took 7 bases from V and 4 from J; bases not matched to a gene: 8. This CDR3 region has 16 residues. The germline gives CDR1 MNHNY, CDR2 SVGAGI (reference sequence). CDR3 coding DNA: TGTGCCAGCACCGTACCGGGACAGGGGGCGGGAAACACCATATATTTT. Amino acid sequence: CASTVPGQGAGNTIYF.

The V and J genes are TRBV5-1 and TRBJ2-1; D perhaps matches TRBD2 (6 bases). V gave up 0 bases and J gave up 0 bases, with 10 bases separating them. The V gene's germline CDR1 is SGHRS and CDR2 YFSETQ. The CDR3 has 16 amino acids. The CDR3 DNA is TGCGCCAGCAGCTTGGGGAGGGACCTCTCCTACAATGAGCAGTTCTTC. This gives the protein CASSLGRDLSYNEQFF.

The chain is built from TRBV19 and TRBJ2-7; 10 bases are a match to TRBD1. CDR1 is LNHDA, CDR2 SQIVND, per germline (reference sequence). This CDR3 is built from 16 residues. V trimming: 3 bases; J trimming: 6 bases; junction bases outside the gene matches: 11. The DNA of the CDR3 is TGTGCCAGTAGTATCGGTTGGGACAGGGGATTTCCCGAGCAGTACTTC. It translates to CASSIGWDRGFPEQYF.

This chain links TRBV11-2 with TRBJ1-1, with 7 positions matching TRBD1. The CDR3 is 15 residues long. Germline CDR1 SGHAT, CDR2 FQNNGV. With 5 bases clipped from V and 8 bases from J, the junction kept 14 bases outside the gene matches. The DNA of the CDR3 is TGTGCCAGCAGCCCCGTTCCGACAGGGCAAGCGGAAGCTTTCTTT. It is translated as CASSPVPTGQAEAFF.

V gene TRBV9 combines with J gene TRBJ2-5, with 14 bases fitting TRBD2. Germline V lookup: CDR1 SGDLS, CDR2 YYNGEE. After removal of 4 bases from V and 2 bases from J, the junction contained 16 bases not matched to a gene. The CDR3 consists of 20 residues. CDR3 sequence: CASSQEKGLAGGLVQETQYF. CDR3 DNA sequence: TGTGCCAGCAGCCAAGAGAAAGGACTAGCGGGGGGACTAGTACAAGAGACCCAGTACTTC.

V usage is TRBV5-1 and J usage is TRBJ2-6; TRBD1 matches at 7 bases. Germline CDR1 and CDR2: SGHRS and YFSETQ. J gave up 1 base and V 1 base, and 5 bases lay outside the gene matches. The CDR3 length is 17 residues. This CDR3 reads CASSLTGQTSGANVLTF. In nucleotides, the CDR3 is TGCGCCAGCAGCTTGACGGGACAGACTTCTGGGGCCAACGTCCTGACTTTC.

The V gene is TRBV10-1, the J gene TRBJ1-1, with D hard to call. This CDR3 has 13 amino acids. V gave up 7 bases and J gave up 1 base, with 10 bases separating them. Germline CDR1 WNHNN, CDR2 SYGVQD (reference sequence). CDR3 amino acids: CASTRHPNTEAFF. Here the CDR3 DNA reads TGCGCCAGCACCAGACACCCGAACACTGAAGCTTTCTTT.

V gene TRBV19 combines with J gene TRBJ1-1; D gene uncertain. This CDR3 region has 15 residues. CDR1 is LNHDA and CDR2 is SQIVND in the germline V gene (reference sequence). Trimming removed 2 bases from V and 2 bases from J, with 12 bases in between. CDR3: CASSIKPQANTEAFF. CDR3 nucleotides: TGTGCCAGTAGTATAAAGCCTCAGGCAAACACTGAAGCTTTCTTT. Full variable domain (outside the CDR3, taken from reference TRBV19 and TRBJ1-1): DGGITQSPKYLFRKEGQNVTLSCEQNLNHDAMYWYRQDPGQGLRLIYYSQIVNDFQKGDIAEGYSVSREKKESFPLTVTSAQKNPTAFYLCASSIKPQANTEAFFGQGTRLTVV.

The chain employs TRBV10-3 and TRBJ2-7; TRBD2 might be the D (6 bases). The germline gives CDR1 ENHRY, CDR2 SYGVKD. The V and J ends lost 1 base and 3 bases respectively, with 7 bases between them. The CDR3 has 13 residues. CDR3 loop: CAISEFGGYEQYF. CDR3 coding DNA: TGTGCCATCAGTGAGTTCGGGGGCTACGAGCAGTACTTC.

V and J are TRBV9 and TRBJ1-6; 9 positions agree with TRBD1. Trimming at V came to 0 bases and at J to 10 bases, leaving 2 bases not matched to a gene. The germline V gene encodes CDR1 SGDLS and CDR2 YYNGEE. The CDR3 is 14 residues long. CDR3 nucleotides: TGTGCCAGCAGCGTAGAGGACAGGGGATCACCCCTCCACTTT. This sequence encodes CASSVEDRGSPLHF.

The CDR3 nucleotides are TGTGCCTTTCAGGACAGTAACTATGGCTACACCTTC. Its protein is CAFQDSNYGYTF. The rearrangement joins TRBV30 to TRBJ1-2; tentatively, D is TRBD1 (6 bases). This CDR3 has 12 residues. V was trimmed by 7 bases and J by 1 base, leaving 10 bases between them. Germline CDR1 reads GTSNPN; CDR2 reads SVGIG (reference sequence).